The 21 T cell receptor beta chains below were found in one sample sequenced in a study of beta chain features in type 1 diabetes. Expressed TCRB transcripts were sequenced, since all the RNA that had been isolated was reverse transcribed. TCRdb keeps only in-frame clones here, not all; method: immunoSEQ multiplex PCR. The table has under 800,000 clones, roughly 15% seen once. Material: naive CD4+ T cells from blood. Receptors were obtained from a man aged 18 to 29 in good health.

The rearrangement joins TRBV2 to TRBJ2-7; D possibly corresponds to TRBD1 (7 bases). The CDR3 has 12 residues. Per germline, CDR1 SNHLY and CDR2 FYNNEI. V lost 9 bases to trimming and J lost 5 bases, with 14 bases between them. CDR3 DNA sequence: TGTGCCAGTAGACAGGGAGGCGACGAGCAGTACTTC. Protein sequence: CASRQGGDEQYF. The full variable domain, completed using reference TRBV2 and TRBJ2-7, is EPEVTQTPSHQVTQMGQEVILRCVPISNHLYFYWYRQILGQKVEFLVSFYNNEISEKSEIFDDQFSVERPDGSNFTLKIRSTKLEDSAMYFCASRQGGDEQYFGPGTRLTVT.

This clone was observed a few times. This sequence joins TRBV19 and TRBJ1-5; 7 bases map to TRBD1. Unmatched junction bases numbered 12, after V lost 10 bases and J lost 0 bases. The CDR3 length is 16 residues. Germline V lookup: CDR1 LNHDA, CDR2 SQIVND (reference sequence). Here the CDR3 reads CATEDRAQYSNQPQHF. CDR3 nucleotide sequence: TGTGCCACCGAAGACAGGGCCCAATATAGCAATCAGCCCCAGCATTTT.

This clone was recorded a few times. The V and J genes are TRBV7-6 and TRBJ2-1, with D possibly being TRBD2 (5 bases). The CDR3 sequence is 16 residues long. Germline loops: CDR1 SGHVS, CDR2 FNYEAQ. Trimming removed 5 bases from V and 2 bases from J, with 16 bases in between. In nucleotides, the CDR3 is TGTGCCAGCAGCCCTGGACGGGGAAGGGCCTACAATGAGCAGTTCTTC. Translating it yields CASSPGRGRAYNEQFF.

The chain is built from TRBV21-1 and TRBJ2-7. TRBV21-1 is a pseudogene. The CDR3 consists of 15 residues. CDR3 protein: CASSKKGRTSYEQYF. In DNA form, the CDR3 reads TGTGCCAGCAGCAAAAAAGGGCGAACCTCCTACGAGCAGTACTTC.

The V gene is TRBV30, the J gene TRBJ1-1; a weak D match, TRBD1 (6 bases). Trimming pared 3 bases from V and 4 bases from J, leaving 15 bases between. In germline, CDR1 is GTSNPN, CDR2 SVGIG (reference sequence). The CDR3 is 14 residues long. The CDR3 loop reads CAWRSRGGGTEAFF. CDR3 nucleotide sequence: TGTGCCTGGAGAAGTCGAGGGGGTGGCACTGAAGCTTTCTTT.

The chain joins TRBV5-1 to TRBJ2-1, with a tentative D call TRBD2 (6 bases). Trimming shortened V by 5 bases and J by 0 bases, and 9 bases separated the two germline ends. The CDR3 has 14 residues. Germline CDR1 and CDR2: SGHRS and YFSETQ. CDR3: CASSVGSSYNEQFF. CDR3 bases: TGCGCCAGCAGTGTCGGGAGCTCCTACAATGAGCAGTTCTTC.

This clone has just a few counts. J is TRBJ2-7 and V is TRBV14; 11 bases are shared with TRBD2. The ends lost 1 base at V and 0 bases at J; junction bases unmatched: 11. The CDR3 sequence is 19 residues long. Germline CDR1 SGHDN, CDR2 FVKESK. The CDR3 protein is CASSQVRTSGSRSSYEQYF. In DNA, the CDR3 is TGTGCCAGCAGCCAAGTAAGGACTAGCGGGTCTAGGAGCTCCTACGAGCAGTACTTC.

This clone has just a few counts. The chain recombines TRBV6-5 with TRBJ1-1; possibly TRBD1 for D (5 bases). CDR3 length: 13 amino acids. V was cut by 10 bases and J by 4 bases, with 16 bases left in between. Looked up from germline, CDR1 is MNHEY and CDR2 is SVGAGI. The CDR3 region is CATRGRGVTEAFF. The CDR3 nucleotides are TGTGCCACCCGGGGGAGGGGTGTCACTGAAGCTTTCTTT.

This chain uses TRBV5-8 with TRBJ2-1; TRBD2 agrees at 15 bases. Germline CDR1 is SGHTS and CDR2 is YDEGEE. The CDR3 covers 15 residues. Unmatched junction bases numbered 7, after V lost 3 bases and J lost 12 bases. The CDR3 sequence is CASSSWTSGRALQFF. The CDR3 DNA reads as TGTGCCAGCAGCTCTTGGACTAGCGGGAGGGCCTTGCAGTTCTTC. The whole variable domain, filled in from reference TRBV5-8 and TRBJ2-1, reads EAGVTQSPTHLIKTRGQQATLRCSPISGHTSVYWYQQALGLGLQFLLWYDEGEERNRGNFPPRFSGRQFPNYSSELNVNALELEDSALYLCASSSWTSGRALQFFGPGTRLTVL.

The CDR3 loop is CASSLADGHETQYF. CDR3 bases: TGCGCCAGCAGCTTGGCCGATGGGCATGAGACCCAGTACTTC. The chain links TRBV5-1 to TRBJ2-5; D remains unclear. Trimming removed 0 bases from V and 5 bases from J, with 11 bases in between. The CDR3 extends over 14 amino acids. CDR1 and CDR2 (germline): SGHRS, YFSETQ.

The chain uses TRBV7-9 and TRBJ2-1; no reliable D call. The germline CDR1 and CDR2 sequences are SEHNR and FQNEAQ (reference sequence). This CDR3 region has 15 residues. With 5 bases removed from V and 0 bases from J, the gap between germline ends came to 11 bases. This CDR3 is CASSLPRVSYNEQFF. CDR3 sequence (DNA): TGTGCCAGCAGCCTCCCCCGCGTCTCCTACAATGAGCAGTTCTTC.

This clone was observed a handful of times. The chain's CDR3 is CASSLLGFSYNEQFF. The CDR3 coding sequence is TGTGCCAGCAGCTTACTGGGGTTTTCCTACAATGAGCAGTTCTTC. This chain connects TRBV7-2 to TRBJ2-1; unclear D gene. This CDR3 is built from 15 residues. Germline-derived CDR1 and CDR2 are SGHTA and FQGNSA. The V and J ends lost 2 bases and 1 base respectively, with 9 bases between them.

CDR3 sequence reads: CASRTGGARINYTF. For the CDR3, the DNA is TGTGCCAGCAGAACCGGAGGGGCGCGGATTAACTACACCTTC. V is TRBV28 and J is TRBJ1-2, with D maybe TRBD1 (5 bases). The CDR3 contains 14 residues. The germline V gene has CDR1 MDHEN and CDR2 SYDVKM. The germline V and J ends were trimmed by 6 bases and 10 bases, with 21 bases remaining between them.

The chain's CDR3 is CASNSGHLNTEAFF. The CDR3 DNA is TGTGCCAGCAATTCGGGACATTTGAACACTGAAGCTTTCTTT. The chain employs TRBV7-3 and TRBJ1-1, with a tentative D call TRBD1 (6 bases). The V and J ends lost 7 bases and 0 bases respectively, with 12 bases between them. The CDR3 is 14 amino acids. Germline values: CDR1 SGHTA, CDR2 FQGTGA.

The V call is TRBV4-2, the J call TRBJ2-5; 9 bases are a match to TRBD2. Germline-derived CDR1 and CDR2 are LGHNA and YNFKEQ. V trimming: 4 bases; J trimming: 5 bases; junction bases outside the gene matches: 8. The CDR3 extends over 15 amino acids. The CDR3 loop reads CASSPGSGGTETQYF. The DNA for the CDR3 is TGTGCCAGCAGCCCAGGTAGCGGGGGCACGGAGACCCAGTACTTC.

Only a few counts were recorded for this clone. The same CDR3 also results from other DNA sequences found in this sample. The chain carries TRBV29-1 and TRBJ2-1; TRBD2 matches at 12 bases. V shed 7 bases, J shed 2 bases, and the junction held 3 bases outside the gene matches. Germline CDR1 reads SQVTM; CDR2 reads ANQGSEA. This CDR3 spans 14 amino acids. In DNA form, the CDR3 reads TGCAGCGCCCGGACTAGCGGGACCTACAATGAGCAGTTCTTC. This gives the protein CSARTSGTYNEQFF.

As DNA, the CDR3 is TGTGCCAGCAGCTTAGGGAGGGAAAGATGGTACCAAGAGACCCAGTACTTC. Protein product: CASSLGRERWYQETQYF. The chain uses TRBV13 and TRBJ2-5; a possible D gene is TRBD2 (5 bases). This CDR3 is built from 17 residues. The germline gives CDR1 PRHDT, CDR2 FYEKMQ (reference sequence). Trimming shortened V by 0 bases and J by 0 bases, and 14 bases separated the two germline ends.

The chain has TRBV5-4 and TRBJ2-5; no clear D gene. Germline V gene lookup returns CDR1 SGHNT and CDR2 YYREEE (reference sequence). Between the trimmed V and J ends, which lost 2 bases and 4 bases, there was a span of 6 bases. The CDR3 totals 12 residues. The CDR3 spells CASSFNRETQYF. The CDR3 DNA sequence: TGTGCCAGCAGCTTCAATCGAGAGACCCAGTACTTC.

This clone was counted at least ten times. The chain employs TRBV28 and TRBJ2-6, with 8 bases matching TRBD1. The V segment lost 6 bases and the J segment 0 bases; nucleotides outside the gene matches: 4. The CDR3 covers 16 residues. CDR1 is MDHEN, CDR2 SYDVKM, per germline. CDR3: CASRRTGGSGANVLTF. The CDR3 nucleotides are TGTGCCAGCAGACGCACAGGGGGCTCTGGGGCCAACGTCCTGACTTTC.

This clone has just a few counts. This chain connects TRBV28 to TRBJ2-7; 9 bases agree with TRBD1. V gave up 7 bases and J gave up 0 bases; unmatched junction bases: 4. The CDR3 contains 14 residues. Germline CDR1 reads MDHEN; CDR2 reads SYDVKM. The CDR3 coding sequence is TGTGCCAGCAACAGGGGACAGGGCTCCTACGAGCAGTACTTC. Its translation is CASNRGQGSYEQYF.

The chain recombines TRBV11-2 with TRBJ1-2; D unclear. Trimming stripped 7 bases from V and 7 bases from J, with 19 bases between. This CDR3 region has 14 residues. The germline CDR1 and CDR2 sequences are SGHAT and FQNNGV. In DNA form, the CDR3 reads TGTGCCAGCATCTCACTGGACCAGCCGGGTGGCTACACCTTC. It specifies CASISLDQPGGYTF.